The rows below give T cell receptor beta chains drawn from one sample of a study of blood T cell repertoires in COVID-19. TCRdb's copy holds only in-frame clones and misses some; the assay was immunoSEQ multiplex PCR. Seen here are a few hundred thousand clones, approximately 91% observed once, and the top ten hold about 2.5%. The sequenced sample consisted of peripheral blood. These receptors all come from a person under 35 with COVID-19, enrolled during active disease. CDR3s include the opening cysteine and the closing phenylalanine or tryptophan. Each record gives: CDR3 DNA, CDR3 protein, J gene, D gene, clone size, V gene. The D gene is left open where the match is weak. A clone size is listed for some rows: how often the clone was seen (once, few, many), or a class if it is expanded.

cdr3_nt: TGTGCCAGCAGTCCGGGGTATCGCGAGCAGTACTTC; cdr3_aa: CASSPGYREQYF; j_call: TRBJ2-7; d_call: NA; clone_size: NA; v_call: TRBV5-5
cdr3_nt: TGTGCCAGCAGCAAAGAGCAGGGAAAGAATTCACCCCTCCACTTT; cdr3_aa: CASSKEQGKNSPLHF; j_call: TRBJ1-6; d_call: NA; clone_size: NA; v_call: TRBV21-1
cdr3_nt: TGTGCCAGCAGCTTGCTAGCGGGAGACGGGGAGCTGTTTTTT; cdr3_aa: CASSLLAGDGELFF; j_call: TRBJ2-2; d_call: TRBD2; clone_size: few; v_call: TRBV5-4
cdr3_nt: TGCGCCAGCAGCTTGGCCGTAGGGGACTATGGCTACACCTTC; cdr3_aa: CASSLAVGDYGYTF; j_call: TRBJ1-2; d_call: NA; clone_size: NA; v_call: TRBV5-1
cdr3_nt: TGTGCCAGTCTGGCGCGGTTGCAAGAGACCCAGTACTTC; cdr3_aa: CASLARLQETQYF; j_call: TRBJ2-5; d_call: NA; clone_size: NA; v_call: TRBV12-3/TRBV12-4
cdr3_nt: TGCGCCAGCAGCGGCGGGCTCCTCGGGGAGCTGTTTTTT; cdr3_aa: CASSGGLLGELFF; j_call: TRBJ2-2; d_call: NA; clone_size: NA; v_call: TRBV5-1
cdr3_nt: TGTGCCAGCAGTGGGACAGGGGCCGCTGAAGCTTTCTTT; cdr3_aa: CASSGTGAAEAFF; j_call: TRBJ1-1; d_call: TRBD1; clone_size: NA; v_call: TRBV2
cdr3_nt: TGTGCCAGCTCACCTAGACAGGGGAGCACTGAAGCTTTCTTT; cdr3_aa: CASSPRQGSTEAFF; j_call: TRBJ1-1; d_call: TRBD1; clone_size: few; v_call: TRBV18
cdr3_nt: TGTGCCAGCTCACCTTCGATTCTGACTAGCGGGAGAGAGACCCAGTACTTC; cdr3_aa: CASSPSILTSGRETQYF; j_call: TRBJ2-5; d_call: TRBD2; clone_size: NA; v_call: TRBV18
cdr3_nt: TGCAGCGTCGGGACAGGGGGCGGCGAAAAACTGTTTTTT; cdr3_aa: CSVGTGGGEKLFF; j_call: TRBJ1-4; d_call: TRBD1; clone_size: NA; v_call: TRBV29-1
cdr3_nt: TGTGCCGTCGGAGCGAATTCACCCCTCCACTTT; cdr3_aa: CAVGANSPLHF; j_call: TRBJ1-6; d_call: NA; clone_size: NA; v_call: TRBV10-3
cdr3_nt: TGCGCCAGCAGCCTTCGACAGGGCCAGCCCCAGCATTTT; cdr3_aa: CASSLRQGQPQHF; j_call: TRBJ1-5; d_call: TRBD1; clone_size: NA; v_call: TRBV5-1
cdr3_nt: TGTGCCAGCATAGGACTAGCGGATCCCTACGAGCAGTACTTC; cdr3_aa: CASIGLADPYEQYF; j_call: TRBJ2-7; d_call: TRBD2; clone_size: NA; v_call: TRBV2
cdr3_nt: TGCAGTGCTAGTATAGGACTCTCCGAGCAGTACTTC; cdr3_aa: CSASIGLSEQYF; j_call: TRBJ2-7; d_call: NA; clone_size: NA; v_call: TRBV20-1
cdr3_nt: TGTGCCAGCAGCTTATTGGTGGGACAGGTAATTTCTATGAACACTGAAGCTTTCTTT; cdr3_aa: CASSLLVGQVISMNTEAFF; j_call: TRBJ1-1; d_call: TRBD1; clone_size: NA; v_call: TRBV7-2
cdr3_nt: TGTGCCAGCAGCTCCCGACAGGGGACCTACGAGCAGTACTTC; cdr3_aa: CASSSRQGTYEQYF; j_call: TRBJ2-7; d_call: TRBD1; clone_size: few; v_call: TRBV7-8
cdr3_nt: TGTGCCAGTAGTATAGACAGGGCTAGCAATCAGCCCCAGCATTTT; cdr3_aa: CASSIDRASNQPQHF; j_call: TRBJ1-5; d_call: NA; clone_size: NA; v_call: TRBV19
cdr3_nt: TGCGCCAGCAGCCAAGTAAGGGGTGATTCACCCCTCCACTTT; cdr3_aa: CASSQVRGDSPLHF; j_call: TRBJ1-6; d_call: NA; clone_size: NA; v_call: TRBV4-3
cdr3_nt: TGCGCCAGCACCCACGAGGGCGGGCCGGAGCAGTACTTC; cdr3_aa: CASTHEGGPEQYF; j_call: TRBJ2-7; d_call: NA; clone_size: few; v_call: TRBV5-1
cdr3_nt: TGCGCCAGCAGCGGGGGCACCTACGAGCAGTACTTC; cdr3_aa: CASSGGTYEQYF; j_call: TRBJ2-7; d_call: NA; clone_size: NA; v_call: TRBV4-1